This T cell receptor beta chain was recorded in a study of identical twins. This clonotype appeared a single time. J gave up 7 bases and V 6 bases, and 9 bases lay outside the gene matches. The CDR3 length is 16 residues. CDR1 and CDR2 (germline): WSHSY, SAAADI. MiXCR was run by TCRdb on the 5' RACE reads, yielding one entry per CDR3 protein. The sample has about 1.7 million distinct CDR3 sequences; roughly 35% are singletons. This TCR was sampled from a newborn girl in good health. The source material was cord blood. The V and J genes are TRBV10-2 and TRBJ2-2; 12 positions match TRBD2. The CDR3 is CASSILAGGLGGELFF. The CDR3 coding sequence is TGCGCCAGCAGCATTCTAGCGGGGGGGCTTGGCGGGGAGCTGTTTTTT.